This T cell receptor beta chain derives from a study of shared clonotypes between healthy human individuals. The table came from immunoSEQ multiplex PCR; TCRdb's copy has only in-frame clones and leaves some out. The repertoire includes about 490,000 clones, approximately 82% of them detected once, and 12% sits in the top ten. Germline CDR1 and CDR2: MNHEY and SMNVEV (reference sequence). V was pared by 6 bases and J by 5 bases, with 13 bases between. CDR3 length equals 13 residues. The source material was PBMCs. This clonotype was sampled from a woman aged 40 to 50 in good health. Some clones in this sample may be carry-over from other donors' samples. The chain recombines TRBV27 with TRBJ1-2, with D maybe TRBD1 (6 bases). This chain's CDR3 is CASRAGVGYGYTF. The CDR3 nucleotides are TGTGCCAGCAGGGCAGGGGTCGGGTATGGCTACACCTTC.